A single sample is the source of the 10 T cell receptor beta chains below, sequenced in a study of molecular identifiers for immune sequencing clone quantification. TCRdb independently ran MiXCR on the PCR reads; one entry per CDR3 protein. Among under 600,000 distinct CDR3 sequences listed, about a fifth were seen once. The sample was naive CD8+ T cells from blood, with Jurkat cell RNA spiked in. Subset: FACS-sorted CD8+CD4-CCR7+CD45RA+ naive T cells. The receptor set was obtained from a human donor in good health. Some libraries in this study had Jurkat cell RNA spiked in.

Turning to this clonotype: A read error may explain this, as a much larger clone is one base away. The chain employs TRBV12-3 or TRBV12-4 and TRBJ2-3, with TRBD2 matching over 7 bases. Germline trimming cut 7 bases from V and 5 bases from J; bases unmatched to any gene: 6. There are 13 residues in the CDR3. Written as DNA, the CDR3 is TGTGCCAGCATGGAACGGGAGGAAGATACGCAGTATTTT. Translating gives CASMEREEDTQYF.

This clonotype was recorded a few times. The chain combines TRBV14 with TRBJ2-7; TRBD1 matches at 9 bases. There are 14 residues in the CDR3. CDR1 SGHDN and CDR2 FVKESK come from the germline V gene. Trimming removed 1 base from V and 4 bases from J; junction bases left unmatched: 2. As DNA, the CDR3 is TGTGCCAGCAGCCAAGCCGGGACAGGGTACGAGCAGTACTTC. As protein: CASSQAGTGYEQYF.

This clonotype has more than one count but fewer than ten. Relative to the germline gene, one junction end is altered; a read error may explain this. The chain has TRBV7-9 and TRBJ2-2; TRBD2 aligns across 7 bases. This CDR3 is built from 16 residues. Germline CDR1 is SEHNR and CDR2 is FQNEAQ (reference sequence). The CDR3 sequence: CAGRNTAGVVVGELFF. The CDR3, as DNA: TGTGCCGGCAGAAACACTGCGGGAGTTGTGGTCGGGGAGCTGTTTTTT.

This clonotype has at least ten counts. The genes are TRBV25-1 and TRBJ2-3, with 10 bases aligning to TRBD2. CDR3 length: 16 residues. J gave up 2 bases and V 3 bases, and 5 bases lay outside the gene matches. Germline V lookup: CDR1 MGHDK, CDR2 SYGVNS. The CDR3 spells CASSDPLAGFTDTQYF. CDR3 bases: TGTGCCAGCAGTGATCCACTAGCGGGATTCACAGATACGCAGTATTTT.

In this sample, this clonotype turned up many times. The genes are TRBV7-9 and TRBJ2-4, with D possibly matching TRBD2 (6 bases). The CDR3 has 14 residues. The germline CDR1 and CDR2 sequences are SEHNR and FQNEAQ (reference sequence). V dropped 3 bases and J dropped 3 bases, with 9 bases sitting between them. CDR3 DNA: TGTGCCAGCAGCTTCTGGGAGGACAAAAACATTCAGTACTTC. This translates into CASSFWEDKNIQYF.

A remark on this clonotype: This may arise from a read error, as a much more abundant clone is one base away. This chain connects TRBV10-3 to TRBJ1-2; D not certain. There are 14 residues in the CDR3. Germline V lookup: CDR1 ENHRY, CDR2 SYGVKD. V shed 8 bases and J shed 3 bases, with 16 bases lying between them. The CDR3 protein is CAIFSLGIHYGYTF. As DNA, the CDR3 is TGTGCCATCTTCAGCCTCGGGATCCACTATGGCTACACCTTC.

The table lists this clonotype with a few counts. One junction end does not reproduce the germline sequence, and a read error may be involved. This chain uses TRBV6-1 with TRBJ1-1; 12 positions match TRBD1. This CDR3 contains 14 residues. In germline, CDR1 is MNHNS, CDR2 SASEGT. The CDR3 region is CTSSGTGGLTEAFF. The CDR3 region has the DNA TGTACCAGCAGTGGGACAGGGGGCCTCACTGAAGCTTTCTTT.

The CDR3 DNA sequence: TGTGCCAGCAGCTTAGGTCCTGGAGAGGCGGATGGGGCCAACGTCCTGACTTTC. Protein sequence: CASSLGPGEADGANVLTF. The V and J genes are TRBV7-9 and TRBJ2-6, with D unclear. Germline V gene lookup returns CDR1 SEHNR and CDR2 FQNEAQ (reference sequence). This CDR3 contains 18 residues. Trimming took off 1 base at V and 3 bases at J, with 16 bases between the two ends. Together with reference TRBV7-9 and TRBJ2-6, the CDR3 gives the full variable domain: DTGVSQNPRHKITKRGQNVTFRCDPISEHNRLYWYRQTLGQGPEFLTYFQNEAQLEKSRLLSDRFSAERPKGSFSTLEIQRTEQGDSAMYLCASSLGPGEADGANVLTFGAGSRLTVL.

J is TRBJ1-1 and V is TRBV5-1, with 9 bases matching TRBD1. The CDR3 runs to 14 residues. V dropped 6 bases and J dropped 3; count of bases not matched to a gene: 6. The germline V gene has CDR1 SGHRS and CDR2 YFSETQ. Written as DNA, the CDR3 is TGCGCCAGCAAGAGGACAGGGGAGTACACTGAAGCTTTCTTT. Translation gives CASKRTGEYTEAFF.

This chain joins TRBV27 and TRBJ1-2; a weak D match, TRBD1 (6 bases). V lost 6 bases and J 3 bases, leaving 17 bases between the germline ends. Germline loops: CDR1 MNHEY, CDR2 SMNVEV (reference sequence). The CDR3 loop spans 15 amino acids. CDR3 DNA sequence: TGTGCCAGCAGGCCAGGGGCAGGCCGCCACTATGGCTACACCTTC. It translates to CASRPGAGRHYGYTF.